This T cell receptor beta chain originates from a study of glioma-infiltrating T cells after dendritic cell vaccination. Findings of the study overall: The cohort had few patients with full blood and tumor sets.

Germline assignment: CDR1 SGHRS and CDR2 YFSETQ. The CDR3 has 12 amino acids. V lost 7 bases to trimming and J lost 1 base, with 5 bases between them. Primers: 60 V beta forward and 13 J beta reverse. TCRdb's copy holds only in-frame clones and misses some; the assay was immunoSEQ multiplex PCR. The repertoire includes around 23,000 clones, roughly 91% of them detected once, and roughly 2.9% sits in the top ten. As for this clone: Its antigen is as yet unknown.

Time point described: after dendritic cell vaccination, including at tumor progression/relapse. None of the glioblastoma patients had an isocitrate dehydrogenase mutation. This TCR derives from a human donor with glioblastoma. The chain employs TRBV5-1 and TRBJ2-2; D is unresolved. The sequencing used blood, collected after dendritic cell vaccination. CDR3 coding DNA: TGCGCCAGCTGGCAGAACACCGGGGAGCTGTTTTTT. Translated: CASWQNTGELFF.